A single sample is the source of the 6 T cell receptor beta chains below, sequenced in a study of STAT5B mutations in CD4+ large granular lymphocyte leukemia. Produced via immunoSEQ multiplex PCR; TCRdb's table is partial and in-frame only. The table has 20,000 to 25,000 clones, about 79% seen once. Input material: CD4+ T cells from blood buffy coats. The receptors derive from a human donor in good health.

The gene calls are TRBV18 and TRBJ2-1, with 8 bases fitting TRBD2. Germline lookup yields CDR1 KGHSH and CDR2 LQKENI. V was pared by 8 bases and J by 2 bases, with 5 bases of the junction left unmatched. There are 14 residues in the CDR3. This chain's CDR3 is CASTTSGTYNEQFF. As DNA, the CDR3 is TGTGCCAGCACTACTAGCGGAACCTACAATGAGCAGTTCTTC.

This clone was counted a few times. The chain is built from TRBV30 and TRBJ1-2, with 9 bases lining up with TRBD1. The CDR3 runs to 14 residues. V dropped 6 bases and J dropped 3; count of bases not matched to a gene: 8. Germline assignment: CDR1 GTSNPN and CDR2 SVGIG (reference sequence). The CDR3 loop reads CACYGTGRHYGYTF. The CDR3 DNA is TGTGCCTGTTACGGGACAGGGAGACACTATGGCTACACCTTC.

This clone was observed a handful of times. The genes are TRBV4-1 and TRBJ1-1; D is ambiguous. V lost 0 bases to trimming and J lost 4 bases, with 15 bases between them. This CDR3 spans 16 amino acids. Germline loops: CDR1 MGHRA, CDR2 YSYEKL. In DNA, the CDR3 is TGCGCCAGCAGCCAAGATACCCCGGTTAAGAGCACTGAAGCTTTCTTT. Translation gives CASSQDTPVKSTEAFF.

The rearrangement uses TRBV18 and TRBJ2-3, with a weak D call TRBD2 (6 bases). The CDR3 runs 15 residues. The germline V and J ends were trimmed by 3 bases and 3 bases, with 13 bases remaining between them. Germline V gene sequence: CDR1 KGHSH, CDR2 LQKENI. CDR3 DNA sequence: TGTGCCAGCTCACCCCAGATAGGAGGGACAGATACGCAGTATTTT. This gives the protein CASSPQIGGTDTQYF.

This clone was seen more than once but under ten times. This sequence joins TRBV5-4 and TRBJ1-2; D perhaps matches TRBD1 (6 bases). Trimming took 3 bases from V and 8 from J, leaving 14 bases between them. CDR1 is SGHNT and CDR2 is YYREEE in the germline V gene (reference sequence). The CDR3 extends over 13 amino acids. The CDR3 DNA is TGTGCCAGCAGCTCACCGGACAGTTACGGCTACACCTTC. Its translation: CASSSPDSYGYTF.

The chain uses TRBV6-6 and TRBJ1-2, with 10 bases that match TRBD1. This CDR3 region has 15 residues. CDR1 MNHNY and CDR2 SVGAGI come from the germline V gene (reference sequence). V trimming: 3 bases; J trimming: 4 bases; junction bases outside the gene matches: 5. DNA of the CDR3: TGTGCCAGCAGTTATATGGGACAGGGGCTCTATGGCTACACCTTC. Protein product: CASSYMGQGLYGYTF.